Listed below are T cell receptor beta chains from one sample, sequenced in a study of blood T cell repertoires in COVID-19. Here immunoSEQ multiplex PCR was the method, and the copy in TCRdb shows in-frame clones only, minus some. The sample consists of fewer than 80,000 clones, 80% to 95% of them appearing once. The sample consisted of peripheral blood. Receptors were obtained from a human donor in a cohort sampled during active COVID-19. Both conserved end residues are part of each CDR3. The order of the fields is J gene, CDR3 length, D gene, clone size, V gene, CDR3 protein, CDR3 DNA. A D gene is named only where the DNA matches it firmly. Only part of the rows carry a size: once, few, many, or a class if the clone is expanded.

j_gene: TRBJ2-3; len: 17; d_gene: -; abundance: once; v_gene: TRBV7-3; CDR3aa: CASSLMGGSGGTDTQYF; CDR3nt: TGTGCCAGCAGCTTAATGGGTGGGAGTGGGGGCACAGATACGCAGTATTTT
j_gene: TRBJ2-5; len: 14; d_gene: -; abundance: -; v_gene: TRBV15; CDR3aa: CATSREGARETQYF; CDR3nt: TGTGCCACCAGCAGAGAGGGGGCCCGGGAGACCCAGTACTTC
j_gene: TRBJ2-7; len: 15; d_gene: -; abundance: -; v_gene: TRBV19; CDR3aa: CASSPQEGSSYEQYF; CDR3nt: TGTGCCAGTAGCCCCCAGGAGGGAAGCTCCTACGAGCAGTACTTC
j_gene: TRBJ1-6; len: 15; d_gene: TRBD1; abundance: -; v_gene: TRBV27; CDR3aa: CASKNRGSYNSPLHF; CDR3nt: TGTGCCAGCAAGAACAGGGGATCCTATAATTCACCCCTCCACTTT
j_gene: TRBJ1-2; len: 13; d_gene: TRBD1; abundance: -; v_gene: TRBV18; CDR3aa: CASSPTRGPGYTF; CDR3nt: TGTGCCAGCTCACCAACCAGGGGGCCTGGCTACACCTTC
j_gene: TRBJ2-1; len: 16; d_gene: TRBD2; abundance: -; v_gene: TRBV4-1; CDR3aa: CASSKPGLAGVNEQFF; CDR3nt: TGCGCCAGCAGCAAACCGGGACTAGCGGGGGTGAATGAGCAGTTCTTC
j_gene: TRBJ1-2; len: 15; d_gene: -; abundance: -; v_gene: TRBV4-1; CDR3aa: CASSQGHSPNYGYTF; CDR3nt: TGCGCCAGCAGCCAAGGTCACAGTCCTAACTATGGCTACACCTTC
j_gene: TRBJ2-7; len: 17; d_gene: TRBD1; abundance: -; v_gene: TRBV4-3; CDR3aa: CASSQNIPGQGIHEQYF; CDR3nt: TGCGCCAGCAGCCAAAACATCCCGGGACAGGGGATCCACGAGCAGTACTTC
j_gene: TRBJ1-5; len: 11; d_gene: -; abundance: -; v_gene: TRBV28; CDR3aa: CASRANQPQHF; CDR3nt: TGTGCCAGCAGGGCTAATCAGCCCCAGCATTTT
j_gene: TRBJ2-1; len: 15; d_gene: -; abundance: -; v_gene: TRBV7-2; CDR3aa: CASSLDGGTYNEQFF; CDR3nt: TGTGCCAGCAGCCTCGACGGCGGGACCTACAATGAGCAGTTCTTC
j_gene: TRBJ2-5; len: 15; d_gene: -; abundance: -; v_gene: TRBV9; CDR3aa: CASSLLGGVQETQYF; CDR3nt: TGTGCCAGCAGCCTGTTGGGCGGGGTCCAAGAGACCCAGTACTTC
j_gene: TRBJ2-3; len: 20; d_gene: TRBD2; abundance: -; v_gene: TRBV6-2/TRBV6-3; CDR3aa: CASSPFTFLGNSGAPDTQYF; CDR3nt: TGTGCCAGCAGTCCATTTACGTTTTTAGGTAACAGCGGGGCCCCAGATACGCAGTATTTT
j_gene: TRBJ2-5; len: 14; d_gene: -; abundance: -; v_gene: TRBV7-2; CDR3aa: CASSLAGGRETQYF; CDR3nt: TGTGCCAGCAGCTTAGCGGGGGGAAGAGAGACCCAGTACTTC
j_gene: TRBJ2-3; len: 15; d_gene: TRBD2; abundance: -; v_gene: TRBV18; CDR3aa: CASSVLAGPTDTQYF; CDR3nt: TGTGCCAGCTCAGTACTAGCGGGGCCTACAGATACGCAGTATTTT
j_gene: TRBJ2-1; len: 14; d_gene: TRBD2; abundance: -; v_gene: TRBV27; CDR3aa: CASRGLAGGLEQFF; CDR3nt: TGTGCCAGCAGGGGGTTAGCGGGAGGGCTTGAGCAGTTCTTC
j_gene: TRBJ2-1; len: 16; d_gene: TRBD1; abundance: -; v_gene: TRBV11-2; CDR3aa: CASSLEAGGTYNEQFF; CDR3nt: TGTGCCAGCAGCTTAGAGGCAGGGGGCACCTACAATGAGCAGTTCTTC
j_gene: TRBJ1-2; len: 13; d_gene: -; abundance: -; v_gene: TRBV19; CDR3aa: CASSIAGARGYTF; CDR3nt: TGTGCCAGTAGTATCGCGGGGGCCCGCGGCTACACCTTC
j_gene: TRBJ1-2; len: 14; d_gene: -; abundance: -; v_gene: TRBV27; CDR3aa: CASSLDPGLYGYTF; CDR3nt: TGTGCCAGCAGTTTAGACCCCGGACTCTATGGCTACACCTTC
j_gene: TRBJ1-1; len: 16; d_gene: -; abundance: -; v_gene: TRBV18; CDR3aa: CASSPAGGSPSAEAFF; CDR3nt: TGTGCCAGCTCACCAGCGGGGGGAAGTCCGAGCGCTGAAGCTTTCTTT
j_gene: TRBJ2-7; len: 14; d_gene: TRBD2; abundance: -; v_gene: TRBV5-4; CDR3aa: CASSLQRGSYEQYF; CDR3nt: TGTGCCAGCAGCTTGCAGCGGGGGTCCTACGAGCAGTACTTC
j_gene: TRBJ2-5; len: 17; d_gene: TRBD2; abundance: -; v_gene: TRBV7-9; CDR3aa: CASSLGTSGARQETQYF; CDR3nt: TGTGCCAGCAGCTTAGGGACTAGCGGGGCCCGCCAAGAGACCCAGTACTTC
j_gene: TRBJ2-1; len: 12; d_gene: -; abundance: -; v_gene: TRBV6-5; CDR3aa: CASSYGENEQFF; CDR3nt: TGTGCCAGCAGTTACGGGGAGAATGAGCAGTTCTTC
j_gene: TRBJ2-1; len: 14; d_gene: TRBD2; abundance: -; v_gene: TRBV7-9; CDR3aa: CASILAGGPREQFF; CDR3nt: TGTGCCAGCATTCTAGCGGGGGGGCCCCGTGAGCAGTTCTTC
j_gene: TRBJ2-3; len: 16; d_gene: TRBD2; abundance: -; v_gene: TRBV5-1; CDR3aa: CASSLKDSSGGGTQYF; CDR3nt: TGCGCCAGCAGCTTGAAAGACTCTAGCGGGGGAGGGACGCAGTATTTT
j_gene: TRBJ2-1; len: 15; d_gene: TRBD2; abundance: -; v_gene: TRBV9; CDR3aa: CASSSRPSGSDEQFF; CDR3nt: TGTGCCAGCAGCTCCAGGCCTAGCGGGAGTGATGAGCAGTTCTTC
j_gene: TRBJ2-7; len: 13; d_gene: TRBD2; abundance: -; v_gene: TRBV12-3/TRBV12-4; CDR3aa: CASKAGDTYEQYF; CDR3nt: TGTGCCAGCAAGGCGGGAGACACCTACGAGCAGTACTTC
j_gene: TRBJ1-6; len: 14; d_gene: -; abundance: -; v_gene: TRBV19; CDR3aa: CASSWNDGYSPLHF; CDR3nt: TGTGCCAGTAGTTGGAATGACGGGTATTCACCCCTCCACTTT
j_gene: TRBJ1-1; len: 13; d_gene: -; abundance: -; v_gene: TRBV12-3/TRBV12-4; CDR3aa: CASSGGTGTEAFF; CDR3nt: TGTGCCAGCTCGGGGGGGACGGGCACTGAAGCTTTCTTT
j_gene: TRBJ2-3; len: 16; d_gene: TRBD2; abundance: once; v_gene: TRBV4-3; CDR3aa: CASSQGLAVSTDTQYF; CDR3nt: TGCGCCAGCAGCCAAGGACTAGCTGTTAGCACAGATACGCAGTATTTT
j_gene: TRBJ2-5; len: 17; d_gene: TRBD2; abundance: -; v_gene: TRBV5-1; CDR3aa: CASREESLAAYQETQYF; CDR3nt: TGCGCCAGCCGCGAAGAATCCCTAGCGGCATACCAAGAGACCCAGTACTTC
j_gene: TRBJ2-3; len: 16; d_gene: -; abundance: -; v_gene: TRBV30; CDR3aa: CAWSVSGGYSTDTQYF; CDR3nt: TGTGCCTGGAGTGTAAGTGGGGGGTATTCCACAGATACGCAGTATTTT
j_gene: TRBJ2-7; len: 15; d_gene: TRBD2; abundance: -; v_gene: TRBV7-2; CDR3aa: CASQQTSGGANEQYF; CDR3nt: TGTGCCAGCCAACAGACTAGCGGGGGGGCCAACGAGCAGTACTTC
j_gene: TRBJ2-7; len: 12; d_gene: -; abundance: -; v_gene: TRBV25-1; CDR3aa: CASSDDGWEQYF; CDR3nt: TGTGCCAGCAGTGACGACGGGTGGGAGCAGTACTTC
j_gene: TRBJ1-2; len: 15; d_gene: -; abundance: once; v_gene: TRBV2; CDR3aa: CASSEALQMRYGYTF; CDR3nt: TGTGCCAGCAGTGAAGCGTTGCAGATGCGGTATGGCTACACCTTC
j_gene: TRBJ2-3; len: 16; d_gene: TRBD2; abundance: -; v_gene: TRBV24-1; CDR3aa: CATSDSVLRGEGTQYF; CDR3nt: TGTGCCACCAGTGATTCGGTTCTAAGAGGGGAGGGTACGCAGTATTTT
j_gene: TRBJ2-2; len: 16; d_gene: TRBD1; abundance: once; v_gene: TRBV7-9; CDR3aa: CASSFSGTGNTGELFF; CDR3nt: TGTGCCAGCAGCTTCTCCGGGACAGGGAACACCGGGGAGCTGTTTTTT
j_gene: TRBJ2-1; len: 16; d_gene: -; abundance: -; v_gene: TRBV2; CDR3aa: CASGSVIMSSYNEQFF; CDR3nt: TGTGCCAGCGGTAGCGTAATAATGAGCTCCTACAATGAGCAGTTCTTC
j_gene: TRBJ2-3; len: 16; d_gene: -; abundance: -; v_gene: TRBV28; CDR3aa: CASSSRGGDRTDTQYF; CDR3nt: TGTGCCAGCAGTTCCAGAGGGGGGGACCGCACAGATACGCAGTATTTT
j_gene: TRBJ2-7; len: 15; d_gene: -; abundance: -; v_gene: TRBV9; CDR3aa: CASSVGSSGSYEQYF; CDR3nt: TGTGCCAGCAGCGTAGGGAGTAGCGGCTCCTACGAGCAGTACTTC
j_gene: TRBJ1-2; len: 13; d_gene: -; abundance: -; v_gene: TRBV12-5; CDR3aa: CASGLAQGWGYTF; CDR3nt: TGTGCTAGTGGTTTGGCTCAGGGTTGGGGCTACACCTTC
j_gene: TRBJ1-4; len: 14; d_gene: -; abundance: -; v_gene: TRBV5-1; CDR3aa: CASSATGFNEKLFF; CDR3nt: TGCGCCAGCAGTGCGACAGGTTTTAATGAAAAACTGTTTTTT